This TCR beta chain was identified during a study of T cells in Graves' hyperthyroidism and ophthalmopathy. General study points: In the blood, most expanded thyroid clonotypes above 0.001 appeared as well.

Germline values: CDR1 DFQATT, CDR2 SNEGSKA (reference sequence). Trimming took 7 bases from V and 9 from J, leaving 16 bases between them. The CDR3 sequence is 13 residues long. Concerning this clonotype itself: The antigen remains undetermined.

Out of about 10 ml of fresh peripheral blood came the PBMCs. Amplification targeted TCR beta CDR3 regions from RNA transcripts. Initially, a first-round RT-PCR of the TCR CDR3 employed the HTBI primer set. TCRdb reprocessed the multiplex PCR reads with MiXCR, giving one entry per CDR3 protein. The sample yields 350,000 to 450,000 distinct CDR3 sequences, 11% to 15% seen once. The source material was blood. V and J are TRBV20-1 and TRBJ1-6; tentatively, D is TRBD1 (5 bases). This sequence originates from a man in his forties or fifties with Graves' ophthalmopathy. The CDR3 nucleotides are TGCAGTGTTCGTCGGACAACGGGTTCACCCCTCCACTTT. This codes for CSVRRTTGSPLHF.